What follows are 7 T cell receptor beta chains derived from one specimen sequenced in a study of blood T cell repertoires in COVID-19. Only in-frame clones appear in the TCRdb table, and some are missing; sequencing was by immunoSEQ multiplex PCR. This table holds 200,000 to 250,000 clones, around 90% found once. Sample: peripheral blood. These receptors originate from a man aged 55 to 70 with COVID-19, enrolled during active disease.

This clone was seen only once. V gene TRBV3-1 (or the pseudogene TRBV3-2) combines with J gene TRBJ2-5; 11 bases are shared with TRBD2. The CDR3 is 15 amino acids. Germline loops: CDR1 LGHDT, CDR2 YNNKEL (reference sequence). Trimming at V came to 4 bases and at J to 1 base, leaving 2 bases not matched to a gene. The CDR3 DNA is TGTGCCAGCAGCCCGGGACTAGCGGTCCAAGAGACCCAGTACTTC. Its protein product is CASSPGLAVQETQYF.

The rearrangement joins TRBV6-5 to TRBJ1-3; 8 positions agree with TRBD1. The CDR3 has 15 amino acids. V dropped 2 bases and J dropped 4; count of bases not matched to a gene: 4. Per germline, CDR1 MNHEY and CDR2 SVGAGI. CDR3 sequence: CASSYQGAPGNTIYF. CDR3 sequence (DNA): TGTGCCAGCAGTTACCAGGGGGCGCCAGGAAACACCATATATTTT.

V is TRBV5-1 and J is TRBJ2-2; weak D call: TRBD2 (7 bases). V was pared by 4 bases and J by 2 bases, with 24 bases between. The CDR3 covers 19 residues. Germline V CDR1 and CDR2: SGHRS, YFSETQ. The CDR3 nucleotides are TGCGCCAGCAGCCCGGGGGGACACCAGGGATACCCAAACACCGGGGAGCTGTTTTTT. Translated: CASSPGGHQGYPNTGELFF.

A note on this clone: One end of the junction is discordant with germline, which a read error may explain. For the CDR3, the DNA is TGCGTGGAGGGCGAGCGTGAATGGGGCACCGGGGAGCTGTTTTTT. Protein product: CVEGEREWGTGELFF. The rearrangement joins TRBV5-3 to TRBJ2-2; a possible D gene is TRBD2 (6 bases). TRBV5-3 counts as an open reading frame of uncertain function. There are 15 residues in the CDR3.

The CDR3 DNA is TGTGCCAGCAGTTTACTAGGGACAGTTGGAAACACCATATATTTT. It translates to CASSLLGTVGNTIYF. The chain joins TRBV28 to TRBJ1-3; 7 positions match TRBD1. V was clipped by 2 bases and J by 3 bases; unmatched bases: 4. The V gene's germline CDR1 is MDHEN and CDR2 SYDVKM. The length of the CDR3 is 15 residues.

This sequence joins TRBV14 and TRBJ1-1; the D is unclear. From germline, CDR1 is SGHDN and CDR2 FVKESK. V was shortened by 1 base and J by 1 base, with 4 bases between the two germline ends. The CDR3 extends over 13 amino acids. Here the CDR3 DNA reads TGTGCCAGCAGCCAAGCCGGGAACACTGAAGCTTTCTTT. The encoded protein is CASSQAGNTEAFF.

The genes are TRBV19 and TRBJ2-2; 14 bases map to TRBD2. The CDR3 runs to 17 residues. V shed 6 bases and J 5 bases; nucleotides not matched to a gene: 8. Per germline, CDR1 LNHDA and CDR2 SQIVND (reference sequence). This chain's CDR3 is CASREGLAGVRTGELFF. The CDR3 DNA reads as TGTGCCAGTAGAGAGGGACTAGCGGGAGTGCGGACCGGGGAGCTGTTTTTT.